The subject of this entry is one TCR beta chain. Its specificity is unknown. The CDR3 runs 13 residues. The germline CDR1 and CDR2 sequences are SGHNT and YYREEE (reference sequence). The germline V and J ends were trimmed by 4 bases and 3 bases, with 9 bases remaining between them. These data are taken from a study of a mutant IDH1 vaccine in newly diagnosed glioma. Study overall: The patients were given eight vaccinations, one each in weeks 1, 3, 5, 7, 11, 15, 19 and 23. Among treated patients, around 60% were male and roughly 40% female, and mean age was around 40 years. Patients got radiotherapy, temozolomide, or both beforehand, and most got both.

Sample time point: week 5, during vaccination. Each dose of the vaccine consisted of 300 ug of mutant IDH1 20-mer peptide, with topical imiquimod. Newly diagnosed WHO grade 3 or 4 IDH1-mutant, ATRX-lost astrocytomas were identified in the donors. Clones were read by immunoSEQ multiplex PCR, and TCRdb kept only the in-frame ones, dropping some. The table includes approximately 40,000 clones, around 82% detected once. This receptor was obtained from a man between 40 and 49 years old with glioma. The genes are TRBV5-4 and TRBJ2-3, with unresolved D. Sequencing used PBMCs, obtained from a glioma patient whose treatment included an IDH1 peptide vaccine. CDR3: CASSGRLTDTQYF. CDR3 nucleotides: TGTGCCAGCAGCGGACGACTTACAGATACGCAGTATTTT.